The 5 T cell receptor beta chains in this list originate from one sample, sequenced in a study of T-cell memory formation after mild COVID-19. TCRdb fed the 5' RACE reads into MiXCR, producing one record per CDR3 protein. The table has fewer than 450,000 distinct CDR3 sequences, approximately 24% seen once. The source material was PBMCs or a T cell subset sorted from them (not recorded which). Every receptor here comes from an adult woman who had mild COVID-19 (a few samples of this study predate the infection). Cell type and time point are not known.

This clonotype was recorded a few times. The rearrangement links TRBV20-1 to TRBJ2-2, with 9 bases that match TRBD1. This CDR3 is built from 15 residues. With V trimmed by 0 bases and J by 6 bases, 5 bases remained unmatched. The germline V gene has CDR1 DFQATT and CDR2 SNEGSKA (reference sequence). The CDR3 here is CSARDYRGLAGELFF. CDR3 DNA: TGCAGTGCTAGAGATTACAGGGGGCTAGCCGGGGAGCTGTTTTTT.

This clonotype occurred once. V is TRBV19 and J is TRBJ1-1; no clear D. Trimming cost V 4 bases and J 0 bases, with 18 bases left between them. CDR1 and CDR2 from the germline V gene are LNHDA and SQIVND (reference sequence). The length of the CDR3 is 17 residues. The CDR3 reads CASSKTVYPYMNTEAFF. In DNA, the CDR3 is TGTGCCAGTAGTAAAACAGTTTACCCCTACATGAACACTGAAGCTTTCTTT.

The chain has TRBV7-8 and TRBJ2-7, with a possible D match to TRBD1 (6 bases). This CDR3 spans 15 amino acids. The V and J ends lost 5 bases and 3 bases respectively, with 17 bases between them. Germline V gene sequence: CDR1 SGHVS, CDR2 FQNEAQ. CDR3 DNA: TGTGCCAGCAGCACCAGGGGCGGTTTAAGCTACGAGCAGTACTTC. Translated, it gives CASSTRGGLSYEQYF.

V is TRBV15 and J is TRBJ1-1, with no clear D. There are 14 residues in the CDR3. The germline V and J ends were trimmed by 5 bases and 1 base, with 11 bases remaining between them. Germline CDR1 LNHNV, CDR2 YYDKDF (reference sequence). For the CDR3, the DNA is TGTGCCACCAGCCCGACAAAACAGAACACTGAAGCTTTCTTT. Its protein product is CATSPTKQNTEAFF.

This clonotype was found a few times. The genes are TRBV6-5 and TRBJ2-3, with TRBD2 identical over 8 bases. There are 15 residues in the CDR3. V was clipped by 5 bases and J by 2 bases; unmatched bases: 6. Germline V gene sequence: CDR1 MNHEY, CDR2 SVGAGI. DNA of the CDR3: TGTGCCAGCAGTCGGGCGCGGGGGGCCACAGATACGCAGTATTTT. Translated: CASSRARGATDTQYF.